The 20 T cell receptor beta chains listed next were all sequenced from one sample in a study of Graves' ophthalmopathy and Graves' hyperthyroidism. Researchers took RNA transcripts and amplified TCR beta CDR3 regions from them. In the first round, RT-PCR was carried out with HTBI primers, and a multiplex PCR formed the second round. TCRdb independently ran MiXCR on the multiplex PCR reads; one entry per CDR3 protein. The data hold over a million distinct CDR3 sequences, with about 40% observed a single time. Specimen: peripheral blood or thyroid tissue (not recorded which). The origin of the receptors is an adult man with Graves' hyperthyroidism.

Ten or more counts support this clonotype. The rearrangement links TRBV19 to TRBJ1-2, with 12 bases lining up with TRBD1. CDR3 length equals 16 residues. Germline values: CDR1 LNHDA, CDR2 SQIVND (reference sequence). After removal of 8 bases from V and 5 bases from J, the junction contained 12 bases not matched to a gene. The CDR3 nucleotides read TGTGCCAGTTCAAGCCCGGGACAGGGGGCTCGGTATGGCTACACCTTC. It yields the protein CASSSPGQGARYGYTF.

This clonotype was picked up many times. The chain is built from TRBV14 and TRBJ2-2; D tentatively reads TRBD1 or TRBD2 (5 bases each). The CDR3 contains 13 residues. V shed 3 bases and J shed 6 bases, with 8 bases lying between them. From germline, CDR1 is SGHDN and CDR2 FVKESK. The CDR3 region is CASSQGTAGELFF. In DNA, the CDR3 is TGTGCCAGCAGCCAGGGGACGGCCGGGGAGCTGTTTTTT.

The chain combines TRBV12-3 or TRBV12-4 with TRBJ2-2, with 7 bases fitting TRBD1. V trimming: 6 bases; J trimming: 6 bases; junction bases outside the gene matches: 7. This CDR3 is built from 14 residues. The CDR3 DNA follows: TGTGCCAGCAGGTCGACAGGGTCCGCCGGGGAGCTGTTTTTT. Translating gives CASRSTGSAGELFF.

The chain combines TRBV10-3 with TRBJ1-3; no reliable D call. Gene TRBJ1-6 matches the end of the DNA better, so the J call may be wrong. Germline V gene lookup returns CDR1 ENHRY and CDR2 SYGVKD. The CDR3 sequence is 16 residues long. In DNA, the CDR3 is TGTGCCATCAGTGAGTCGTTTGGACGGCCAAATTCACCCCTCCACTTT. The encoded protein is CAISESFGRPNSPLHF.

This clonotype has ten or more counts. The chain recombines TRBV7-8 with TRBJ1-3; D is unclear. The ends were cut back, 2 bases at V and 0 bases at J, with 8 bases in the middle. There are 15 residues in the CDR3. Germline V gene lookup returns CDR1 SGHVS and CDR2 FQNEAQ. CDR3: CASSLTLTSGNTIYF. DNA for the CDR3: TGTGCCAGCAGCTTAACCCTTACCTCTGGAAACACCATATATTTT.

The V and J genes are TRBV10-3 and TRBJ2-2, with 8 bases lining up with TRBD1. Looked up from germline, CDR1 is ENHRY and CDR2 is SYGVKD. The CDR3 consists of 14 residues. The V and J ends lost 11 bases and 4 bases, in that order; junction bases with no gene match: 9. In nucleotides, the CDR3 is TGTGCCGCCAACAGGGGGGTGGGCACCGGGGAGCTGTTTTTT. This gives the protein CAANRGVGTGELFF.

This clonotype was seen more than once but under ten times. V and J are TRBV10-3 and TRBJ2-5; 7 bases align to TRBD1. The length of the CDR3 is 14 residues. The V segment lost 4 bases and the J segment 5 bases; nucleotides outside the gene matches: 7. Per germline, CDR1 ENHRY and CDR2 SYGVKD. The CDR3 here is CAISAETGPETQYF. CDR3 bases: TGTGCCATCAGTGCGGAGACAGGGCCGGAGACCCAGTACTTC.

This clonotype was counted between two and nine times. This chain uses TRBV29-1 with TRBJ2-7; 11 bases map to TRBD1. Germline V lookup: CDR1 SQVTM, CDR2 ANQGSEA. Losses at the gene ends were 6 bases for V and 1 base for J; bases not matched to a gene: 5. The CDR3 covers 14 residues. CDR3: CSVRTGGLSYEQYF. The CDR3 DNA sequence: TGCAGCGTGAGGACAGGGGGCTTATCCTACGAGCAGTACTTC.

The CDR3 coding sequence is TGCAGTGCATCTTTCCCTAGCGGGAGACCTAACGAGCAGTACTTC. Its protein is CSASFPSGRPNEQYF. The chain has TRBV20-1 and TRBJ2-7; 10 nucleotides match TRBD2. The junction had 13 bases not matched to a gene; V was cut back by 6 bases and J by 5 bases. Germline values: CDR1 DFQATT, CDR2 SNEGSKA (reference sequence). The CDR3 has 15 amino acids.

This chain joins TRBV11-2 and TRBJ2-5, with D uncertain. The germline V gene encodes CDR1 SGHAT and CDR2 FQNNGV. Trimming shortened V by 6 bases and J by 12 bases, and 23 bases separated the two germline ends. This CDR3 comprises 14 residues. The DNA for the CDR3 is TGTGCCAGCAGGACTGAAACAGAGCCTACGAGCAAGTACTTC. Its protein product is CASRTETEPTSKYF. Supplemented by reference TRBV11-2 and TRBJ2-5, the full variable domain reads EAGVAQSPRYKIIEKRQSVAFWCNPISGHATLYWYQQILGQGPKLLIQFQNNGVVDDSQLPKDRFSAERLKGVDSTLKIQPAKLEDSAVYLCASRTETEPTSKYFGPGTRLLVL.

This clonotype was seen ten or more times. The chain couples TRBV7-7 to TRBJ2-2; 10 bases map to TRBD2. The CDR3 is 16 residues long. Unmatched junction bases numbered 5, after V lost 2 bases and J lost 5 bases. In germline, CDR1 is SSHAT, CDR2 FNYEAQ (reference sequence). CDR3 nucleotide sequence: TGTGCCAGCAGCTTAAGTGGGACTAGCGTTACCGGGGAGCTGTTTTTT. As protein: CASSLSGTSVTGELFF.

V usage is TRBV9 and J usage is TRBJ1-1; no reliable D call. The V gene's germline CDR1 is SGDLS and CDR2 YYNGEE. This CDR3 has 14 residues. The V end was cut by 3 bases, the J end by 0 bases, with 9 bases between. CDR3 coding DNA: TGTGCCAGCAGCGGCGACATTCTGAACACTGAAGCTTTCTTT. Amino acids: CASSGDILNTEAFF.

This clonotype was detected many times. The genes are TRBV6-5 and TRBJ2-5; no firm D call. Germline assignment: CDR1 MNHEY and CDR2 SVGAGI. The length of the CDR3 is 12 residues. V dropped 1 base and J dropped 5 bases, with 5 bases sitting between them. The CDR3 DNA reads as TGTGCCAGCAGTTACTATGGCGAGACCCAGTACTTC. It is translated as CASSYYGETQYF.

This clonotype has ten or more counts. V and J are TRBV10-3 and TRBJ2-2; 11 bases fit TRBD2. The CDR3 spans 18 residues. The germline gives CDR1 ENHRY, CDR2 SYGVKD. V shed 9 bases, J shed 6 bases, and the junction held 18 bases outside the gene matches. The chain's CDR3 is CAMGGQGASGRRPGELFF. The CDR3 DNA sequence: TGTGCCATGGGAGGACAGGGCGCTAGCGGGAGGCGGCCCGGGGAGCTGTTTTTT.

Of note for this clonotype: A much larger clone lies a single base off, so this may be a read error. J is TRBJ1-6 and V is TRBV12-3 or TRBV12-4; 7 positions agree with TRBD1. The CDR3 is made up of 15 amino acids. This CDR3 reads CASNLAQGSSSPLHF. The CDR3 DNA is TGTGCCAGCAATTTAGCACAGGGGTCGAGTTCACCCCTCCACTTT.

The sample holds many counts of this clonotype. This rearrangement joins TRBV5-4 to TRBJ2-7, with 13 bases fitting TRBD2. The CDR3 loop spans 15 amino acids. The V segment lost 4 bases and the J segment 1 base; nucleotides outside the gene matches: 2. CDR1 SGHNT and CDR2 YYREEE come from the germline V gene (reference sequence). This chain's CDR3 is CASSQLAGGSYEQYF. The CDR3 DNA sequence: TGTGCCAGCAGCCAACTAGCGGGAGGGTCCTACGAGCAGTACTTC.

In its sample, this clonotype was seen many times. The chain couples TRBV7-8 to TRBJ2-5; D gene uncertain. The CDR3 loop spans 15 amino acids. Deletions cut 3 bases from V and 0 bases from J, with 11 bases between. The V gene's germline CDR1 is SGHVS and CDR2 FQNEAQ. For the CDR3, the DNA is TGTGCCAGCAGCTTCGATCGGCGAAACCAAGAGACCCAGTACTTC. Translated: CASSFDRRNQETQYF.

This clonotype was picked up a small number of times. The genes are TRBV19 and TRBJ2-7; 9 bases match TRBD1. The CDR3 runs 15 residues. The V segment lost 2 bases and the J segment 3 bases; nucleotides outside the gene matches: 5. Germline assignment: CDR1 LNHDA and CDR2 SQIVND (reference sequence). DNA for the CDR3: TGTGCCAGTAGTATAAGGACAGGGGAGGTCTACGAGCAGTACTTC. Its translation is CASSIRTGEVYEQYF.

This clonotype was observed many times. This rearrangement joins TRBV10-3 to TRBJ1-5; perhaps TRBD1 as D (5 bases). The CDR3 is made up of 14 amino acids. Trimming shortened V by 10 bases and J by 7 bases, and 20 bases separated the two germline ends. The germline gives CDR1 ENHRY, CDR2 SYGVKD. Here the CDR3 DNA reads TGTGCCAGCAGCCTGTCCGGGGCAGGGCAGCCCCAGCATTTT. Its protein product is CASSLSGAGQPQHF.

The J gene is TRBJ2-5, the V gene TRBV7-8, with 10 bases lining up with TRBD1. The germline gives CDR1 SGHVS, CDR2 FQNEAQ. The V gene end was trimmed by 5 bases and the J gene end by 13 bases; junction bases not matched to a gene: 7. The CDR3 consists of 12 residues. This CDR3 reads CASSPGQGPLYF. The CDR3 DNA follows: TGTGCCAGCAGCCCGGGACAGGGGCCCCTGTACTTC.